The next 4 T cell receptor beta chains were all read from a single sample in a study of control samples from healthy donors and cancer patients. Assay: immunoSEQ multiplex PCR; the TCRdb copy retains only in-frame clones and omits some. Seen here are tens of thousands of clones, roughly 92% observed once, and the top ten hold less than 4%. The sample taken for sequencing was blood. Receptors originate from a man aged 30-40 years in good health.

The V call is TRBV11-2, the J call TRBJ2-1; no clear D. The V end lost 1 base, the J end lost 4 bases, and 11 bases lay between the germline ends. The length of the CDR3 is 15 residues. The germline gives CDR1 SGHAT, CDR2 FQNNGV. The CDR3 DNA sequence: TGTGCCAGCAGCTTAGCAGGATCCCTTTACAATGAGCAGTTCTTC. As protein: CASSLAGSLYNEQFF.

In DNA form, the CDR3 reads TGTGCCAGTAGTATTGGACAGAACACCGGGGAGCTGTTTTTT. Translated: CASSIGQNTGELFF. V gene TRBV19 combines with J gene TRBJ2-2; TRBD1 is a possible D gene (5 bases). The CDR3 runs to 14 residues. CDR1 is LNHDA and CDR2 is SQIVND in the germline V gene (reference sequence). V shed 3 bases and J shed 1 base, with 6 bases lying between them.

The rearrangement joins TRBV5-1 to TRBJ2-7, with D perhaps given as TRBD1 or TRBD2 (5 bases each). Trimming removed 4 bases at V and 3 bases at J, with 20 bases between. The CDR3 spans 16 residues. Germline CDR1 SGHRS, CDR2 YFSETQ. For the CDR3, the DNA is TGCGCCAGCAGCCAACACTCGGGGTCTCAGGGCTACGAGCAGTACTTC. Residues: CASSQHSGSQGYEQYF.

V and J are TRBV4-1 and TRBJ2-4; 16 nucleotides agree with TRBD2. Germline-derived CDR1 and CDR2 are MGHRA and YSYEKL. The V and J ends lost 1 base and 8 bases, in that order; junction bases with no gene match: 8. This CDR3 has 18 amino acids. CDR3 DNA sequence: TGCGCCAGCAGCCAAGGACCGGGGACTAGCGGGGGGGCAGACATTCAGTACTTC. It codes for CASSQGPGTSGGADIQYF.